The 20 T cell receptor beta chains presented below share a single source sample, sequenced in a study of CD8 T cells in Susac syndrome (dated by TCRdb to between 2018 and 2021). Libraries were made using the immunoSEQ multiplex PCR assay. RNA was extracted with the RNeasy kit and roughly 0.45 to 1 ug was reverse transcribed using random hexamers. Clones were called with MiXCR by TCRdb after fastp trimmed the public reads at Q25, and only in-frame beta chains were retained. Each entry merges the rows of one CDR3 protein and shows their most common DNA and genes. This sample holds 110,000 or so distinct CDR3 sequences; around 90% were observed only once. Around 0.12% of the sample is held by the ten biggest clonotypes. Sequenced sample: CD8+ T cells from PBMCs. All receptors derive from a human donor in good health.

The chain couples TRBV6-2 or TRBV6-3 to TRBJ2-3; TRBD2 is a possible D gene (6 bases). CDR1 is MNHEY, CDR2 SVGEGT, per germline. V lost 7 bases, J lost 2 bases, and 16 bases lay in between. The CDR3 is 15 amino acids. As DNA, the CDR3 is TGTGCCAGCACCCCCTACGGGAGTTTCACAGATACGCAGTATTTT. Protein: CASTPYGSFTDTQYF.

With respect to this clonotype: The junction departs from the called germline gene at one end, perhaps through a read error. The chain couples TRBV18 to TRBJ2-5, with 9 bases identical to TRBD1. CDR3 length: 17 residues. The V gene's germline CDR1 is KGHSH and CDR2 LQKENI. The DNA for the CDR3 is TGTGCCAGCCCACCTCCTCGGACAGGGGCGTACCAAGAGACCCAGTACTTC. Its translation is CASPPPRTGAYQETQYF.

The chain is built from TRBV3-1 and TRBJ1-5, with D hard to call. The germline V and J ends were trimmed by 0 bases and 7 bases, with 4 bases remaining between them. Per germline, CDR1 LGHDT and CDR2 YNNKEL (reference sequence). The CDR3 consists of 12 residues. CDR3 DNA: TGTGCCAGCAGCCAAGAAGGGCAGCCCCAGCATTTT. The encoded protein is CASSQEGQPQHF.

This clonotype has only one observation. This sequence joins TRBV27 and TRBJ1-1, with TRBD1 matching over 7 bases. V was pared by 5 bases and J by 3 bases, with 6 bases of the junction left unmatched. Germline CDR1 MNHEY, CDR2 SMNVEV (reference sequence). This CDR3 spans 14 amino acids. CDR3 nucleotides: TGTGCCAGCAGTCACGGACAGGAGTACACTGAAGCTTTCTTT. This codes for CASSHGQEYTEAFF.

Written as DNA, the CDR3 is TGCAGCGTTGGTCGCGGCACAGATACGCAGTATTTT. Amino acids: CSVGRGTDTQYF. The rearrangement joins TRBV29-1 to TRBJ2-3; D remains unclear. Germline CDR1 SQVTM, CDR2 ANQGSEA. The CDR3 runs to 12 residues. The ends were cut back, 4 bases at V and 1 base at J, with 6 bases in the middle.

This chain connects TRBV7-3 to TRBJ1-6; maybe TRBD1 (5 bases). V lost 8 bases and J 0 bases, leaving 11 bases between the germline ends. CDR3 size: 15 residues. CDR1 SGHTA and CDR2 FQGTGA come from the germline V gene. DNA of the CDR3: TGTGCCAGCGGCGAGGGGAGCTCCTATAATTCACCCCTCCACTTT. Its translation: CASGEGSSYNSPLHF.

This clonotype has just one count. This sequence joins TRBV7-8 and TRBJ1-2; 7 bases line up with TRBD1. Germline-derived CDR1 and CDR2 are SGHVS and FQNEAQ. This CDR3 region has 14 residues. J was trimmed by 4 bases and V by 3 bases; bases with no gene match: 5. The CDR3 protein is CASSFRDSAYGYTF. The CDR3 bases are TGTGCCAGCAGCTTCCGGGACAGCGCCTATGGCTACACCTTC.

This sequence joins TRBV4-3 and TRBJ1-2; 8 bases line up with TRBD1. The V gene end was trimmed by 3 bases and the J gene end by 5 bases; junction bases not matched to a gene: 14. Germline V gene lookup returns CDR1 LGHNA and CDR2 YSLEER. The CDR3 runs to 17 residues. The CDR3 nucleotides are TGCGCCAGCAGCCACGGACAGGGCGGTATCACGGATTATGGCTACACCTTC. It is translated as CASSHGQGGITDYGYTF.

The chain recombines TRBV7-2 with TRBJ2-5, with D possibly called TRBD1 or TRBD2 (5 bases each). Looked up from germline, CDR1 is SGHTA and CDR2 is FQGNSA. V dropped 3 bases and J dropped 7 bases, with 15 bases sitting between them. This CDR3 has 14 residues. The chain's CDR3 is CASSLGRDRGTQYF. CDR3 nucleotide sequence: TGTGCCAGCAGCTTGGGTCGGGATAGGGGGACCCAGTACTTC.

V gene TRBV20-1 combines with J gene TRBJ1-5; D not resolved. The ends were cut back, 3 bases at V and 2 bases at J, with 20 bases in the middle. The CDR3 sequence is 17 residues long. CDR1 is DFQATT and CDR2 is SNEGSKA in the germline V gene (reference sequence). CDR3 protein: CSASMIGSGTRNQPQHF. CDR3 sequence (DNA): TGCAGTGCTAGTATGATCGGCTCCGGAACGCGCAATCAGCCCCAGCATTTT.

The CDR3 DNA sequence: TGTGCCAGCAGCCTGCTCGGAGAGACCCAGTACTTC. Protein: CASSLLGETQYF. The chain links TRBV7-9 to TRBJ2-5, with D uncertain. This CDR3 spans 12 amino acids. V was pared by 5 bases and J by 4 bases, with 8 bases between. Germline-derived CDR1 and CDR2 are SEHNR and FQNEAQ (reference sequence). The entire variable domain, with the rest obtained from reference TRBV7-9 and TRBJ2-5, is as follows: DTGVSQNPRHKITKRGQNVTFRCDPISEHNRLYWYRQTLGQGPEFLTYFQNEAQLEKSRLLSDRFSAERPKGSFSTLEIQRTEQGDSAMYLCASSLLGETQYFGPGTRLLVL.

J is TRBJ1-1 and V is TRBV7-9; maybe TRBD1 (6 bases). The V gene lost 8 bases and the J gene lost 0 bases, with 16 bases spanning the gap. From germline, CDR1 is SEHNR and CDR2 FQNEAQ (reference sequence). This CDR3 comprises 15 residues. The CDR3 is CASQGQLLMNTEAFF. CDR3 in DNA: TGTGCCAGCCAAGGACAGCTTTTGATGAACACTGAAGCTTTCTTT.

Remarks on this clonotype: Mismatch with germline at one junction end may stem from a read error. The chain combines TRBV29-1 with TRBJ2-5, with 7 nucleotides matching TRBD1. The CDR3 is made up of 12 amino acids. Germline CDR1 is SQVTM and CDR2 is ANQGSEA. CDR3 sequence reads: CSATGDQEAQYF. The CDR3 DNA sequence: TGCAGCGCAACAGGGGACCAAGAGGCCCAGTACTTC.

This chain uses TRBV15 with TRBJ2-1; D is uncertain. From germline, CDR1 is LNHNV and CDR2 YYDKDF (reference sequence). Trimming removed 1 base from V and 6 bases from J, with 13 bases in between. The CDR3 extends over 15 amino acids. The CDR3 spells CATSRVARKPNEQFF. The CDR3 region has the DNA TGTGCCACCAGCAGAGTTGCTAGAAAACCCAATGAGCAGTTCTTC.

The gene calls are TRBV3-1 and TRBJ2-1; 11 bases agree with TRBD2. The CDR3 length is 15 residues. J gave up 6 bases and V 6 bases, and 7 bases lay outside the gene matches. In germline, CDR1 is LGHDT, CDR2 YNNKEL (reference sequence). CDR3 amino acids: CASRSLAGGPNEQFF. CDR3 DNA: TGTGCCAGCAGATCCCTAGCGGGAGGACCCAATGAGCAGTTCTTC.

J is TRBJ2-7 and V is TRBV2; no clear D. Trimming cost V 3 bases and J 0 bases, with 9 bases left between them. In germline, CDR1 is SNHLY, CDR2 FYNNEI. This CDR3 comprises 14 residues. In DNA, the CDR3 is TGTGCCAGCAGTGACGGGCCCGTCTCCTACGAGCAGTACTTC. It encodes CASSDGPVSYEQYF.

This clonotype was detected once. The CDR3 DNA sequence: TGTGCCAGCAGTTTAGGCCCGTCAGGTCGATCCGGCTACACCTTC. Its translation: CASSLGPSGRSGYTF. The V and J genes are TRBV27 and TRBJ1-2, with D unclear. The germline V and J ends were trimmed by 2 bases and 8 bases, with 18 bases remaining between them. Germline lookup yields CDR1 MNHEY and CDR2 SMNVEV (reference sequence). The CDR3 is made up of 15 amino acids.

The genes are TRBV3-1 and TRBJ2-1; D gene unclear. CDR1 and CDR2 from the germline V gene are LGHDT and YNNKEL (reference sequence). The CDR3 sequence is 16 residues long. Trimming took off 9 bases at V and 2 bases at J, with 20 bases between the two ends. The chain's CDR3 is CASTSDRLTAYNEQFF. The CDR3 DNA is TGTGCCAGTACCTCAGATCGACTTACGGCCTACAATGAGCAGTTCTTC.

The CDR3 is CSVGVTYEQYF. The CDR3 DNA sequence: TGCAGCGTCGGGGTAACCTACGAGCAGTACTTC. The rearrangement uses TRBV29-1 and TRBJ2-7, with D tentatively TRBD2 (5 bases). The CDR3 is 11 residues long. Trimming took off 6 bases at V and 2 bases at J, with 8 bases between the two ends. Germline values: CDR1 SQVTM, CDR2 ANQGSEA.

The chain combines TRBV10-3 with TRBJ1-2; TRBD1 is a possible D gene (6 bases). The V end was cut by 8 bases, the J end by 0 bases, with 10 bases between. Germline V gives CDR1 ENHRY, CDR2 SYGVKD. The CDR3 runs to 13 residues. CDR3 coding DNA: TGTGCCATCTCGGACAGCTCTAACTATGGCTACACCTTC. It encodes CAISDSSNYGYTF.